The 25 T cell receptor beta chains listed next were all sequenced from one sample in a study of cytomegalovirus exposure and HLA in healthy donors (dated by TCRdb to the late 2010s). The library relied on the immunoSEQ multiplex PCR assay. TCRdb retrieved this table from immuneACCESS and kept in-frame rearrangements only. Not all clones are present; in checked studies, unresolved V genes account for under half, and no reason is known for the remainder. The sample yields tens of thousands of clones; approximately 95% were counted once. Less than 6% of the sample rests with the top ten. Sample: PBMCs. The receptors were sampled from a woman aged 18-30 years in good health and CMV-seronegative.

The chain uses TRBV5-1 and TRBJ2-7; 9 bases line up with TRBD2. V shed 4 bases and J 5 bases; nucleotides not matched to a gene: 7. The CDR3 contains 14 residues. Germline loops: CDR1 SGHRS, CDR2 YFSETQ. The CDR3 bases are TGCGCCAGCAGCGATTTCAGCGGGGGGAACGAGCAGTACTTC. The encoded protein is CASSDFSGGNEQYF.

This chain connects TRBV7-6 to TRBJ1-2; 12 nucleotides align to TRBD1. Germline loops: CDR1 SGHVS, CDR2 FNYEAQ. With 5 bases clipped from V and 7 bases from J, the junction kept 5 bases outside the gene matches. This CDR3 has 14 residues. This CDR3 is CASSPGQGAGGYTF. CDR3 nucleotide sequence: TGTGCCAGCAGCCCGGGACAGGGGGCCGGTGGCTACACCTTC.

The chain has TRBV2 and TRBJ2-7; tentatively, D is TRBD1 (5 bases). With 2 bases removed from V and 6 bases from J, the gap between germline ends came to 14 bases. This CDR3 spans 14 amino acids. Germline CDR1 reads SNHLY; CDR2 reads FYNNEI. The CDR3, as DNA: TGTGCCAGCAGTGAATGGCAGGGATTGGGCGAGCAGTACTTC. This gives the protein CASSEWQGLGEQYF.

The chain combines TRBV5-4 with TRBJ2-7, with TRBD1 matching 9 bases. Per germline, CDR1 SGHNT and CDR2 YYREEE (reference sequence). This CDR3 is built from 14 residues. J lost 2 bases, V lost 4 bases, and 4 bases had no gene match. The chain's CDR3 is CASSKTGGTYEQYF. The CDR3 nucleotides read TGTGCCAGCAGCAAGACAGGGGGTACCTACGAGCAGTACTTC.

The chain uses TRBV29-1 and TRBJ2-2, with D maybe TRBD1 (6 bases). The CDR3 has 13 residues. Germline V gene data show CDR1 as SQVTM and CDR2 as ANQGSEA. DNA for the CDR3: TGCAGTGGTCGGGACATAAACACCGGGGAGCTGTTTTTT. This translates into CSGRDINTGELFF.

The rearrangement uses TRBV6-6 and TRBJ1-1; no reliable D call. Germline assignment: CDR1 MNHNY and CDR2 SVGAGI (reference sequence). This CDR3 has 14 residues. The V and J ends lost 0 bases and 1 base respectively, with 6 bases between them. The CDR3 reads CASSYSAANTEAFF. CDR3 coding DNA: TGTGCCAGCAGTTACTCAGCGGCGAACACTGAAGCTTTCTTT.

V gene TRBV5-4 combines with J gene TRBJ1-2; 7 nucleotides agree with TRBD1. V shed 4 bases and J 1 base; nucleotides not matched to a gene: 7. The CDR3 length is 15 residues. Germline CDR1 reads SGHNT; CDR2 reads YYREEE (reference sequence). This CDR3 is CASSPGQALNYGYTF. CDR3 nucleotides: TGTGCCAGCAGCCCAGGACAGGCCCTTAACTATGGCTACACCTTC.

The CDR3 here is CASPRRVRDQETQYF. As DNA, the CDR3 is TGTGCCAGCCCCCGGCGAGTCAGGGACCAAGAGACCCAGTACTTC. The chain employs TRBV2 and TRBJ2-5, with D tentatively TRBD1 (5 bases). V was pared by 8 bases and J by 0 bases, with 16 bases between. From germline, CDR1 is SNHLY and CDR2 FYNNEI. This CDR3 comprises 15 residues.

The chain links TRBV6-1 to TRBJ1-2; a possible D gene is TRBD1 (5 bases). V was trimmed by 8 bases and J by 2 bases, leaving 15 bases between them. The CDR3 length is 14 residues. Germline V gene data show CDR1 as MNHNS and CDR2 as SASEGT. The CDR3 nucleotides read TGTGCCAGCCGGATCGGGGGGGTAAACTATGGCTACACCTTC. This encodes CASRIGGVNYGYTF.

The V call is TRBV13, the J call TRBJ2-3; 10 bases are shared with TRBD1. The CDR3 sequence is 15 residues long. CDR1 is PRHDT and CDR2 is FYEKMQ in the germline V gene (reference sequence). The junction had 6 bases not matched to a gene; V was cut back by 5 bases and J by 4 bases. CDR3 protein: CASSPRGQGPDTQYF. The DNA for the CDR3 is TGTGCCAGCAGCCCACGGGGACAGGGGCCAGATACGCAGTATTTT.

V gene TRBV11-2 combines with J gene TRBJ1-4, with D possibly TRBD1 on 5 matching bases. The CDR3 covers 12 residues. V was shortened by 3 bases and J by 8 bases, with 7 bases between the two germline ends. The V gene's germline CDR1 is SGHAT and CDR2 FQNNGV. CDR3: CASSFWGEKLFF. DNA for the CDR3: TGTGCCAGCAGCTTTTGGGGCGAAAAACTGTTTTTT.

The chain carries TRBV11-3 and TRBJ1-1; possible D gene TRBD1, 5 bases. This CDR3 is 14 amino acids long. Germline CDR1 SGHNT, CDR2 YENEEA. The germline V and J ends were trimmed by 0 bases and 3 bases, with 8 bases remaining between them. The CDR3 coding sequence is TGTGCCAGCAGCTTAGAAGGGGTGGACACTGAAGCTTTCTTT. Protein sequence: CASSLEGVDTEAFF.

The CDR3 sequence: CASSQANRDTGELFF. In DNA form, the CDR3 reads TGCGCCAGCAGCCAGGCTAACAGGGACACCGGGGAGCTGTTTTTT. The chain employs TRBV4-3 and TRBJ2-2, with a possible D match to TRBD1 (6 bases). The CDR3 extends over 15 amino acids. Germline CDR1 reads LGHNA; CDR2 reads YSLEER. The V end was cut by 3 bases, the J end by 3 bases, with 11 bases between.

The chain is built from TRBV6-5 and TRBJ2-7; the D gene is possibly TRBD2 (7 bases). The CDR3 contains 13 residues. Germline V CDR1 and CDR2: MNHEY, SVGAGI. V lost 5 bases and J lost 3, with 11 bases in between. For the CDR3, the DNA is TGTGCCAGCAGTAGGGGGGACTACTACGAGCAGTACTTC. It yields the protein CASSRGDYYEQYF.

This clone appeared a single time. The gene calls are TRBV28 and TRBJ1-1; D remains unclear. This CDR3 is built from 12 residues. CDR1 is MDHEN, CDR2 SYDVKM, per germline. The V and J ends lost 6 bases and 8 bases respectively, with 13 bases between them. CDR3 DNA sequence: TGTGCCAGCAGCCCCGGGGTGCGAGAAGCTTTCTTT. It codes for CASSPGVREAFF.

This chain joins TRBV6-5 and TRBJ2-3; 9 bases map to TRBD2. V lost 4 bases and J lost 11; bases outside the gene matches: 10. CDR1 is MNHEY and CDR2 is SVGAGI in the germline V gene. CDR3 length: 14 amino acids. CDR3 amino acids: CASSLETGTSMQYF. The CDR3 DNA follows: TGTGCCAGCAGTTTAGAAACCGGGACTAGCATGCAGTATTTT.

The V call is TRBV10-3, the J call TRBJ1-2; weak D call: TRBD1 (5 bases). V was pared by 2 bases and J by 2 bases, with 18 bases between. This CDR3 is built from 17 residues. CDR1 ENHRY and CDR2 SYGVKD come from the germline V gene. CDR3 nucleotide sequence: TGTGCCATCAGTGAGCCTAGTTTTGGGGCGGTGAACTATGGCTACACCTTC. Translated: CAISEPSFGAVNYGYTF.

This clone was counted once. The chain's CDR3 is CASSQGAPNQPQHF. The CDR3 DNA reads as TGTGCCAGCTCCCAGGGGGCTCCTAATCAGCCCCAGCATTTT. This chain uses TRBV18 with TRBJ1-5, with 8 bases fitting TRBD1. Per germline, CDR1 KGHSH and CDR2 LQKENI. J was trimmed by 4 bases and V by 6 bases; bases with no gene match: 5. This CDR3 is 14 amino acids long.

This clone was detected a few times. V is TRBV6-4 and J is TRBJ2-2; a possible D gene is TRBD1 (6 bases). The germline gives CDR1 MRHNA, CDR2 SNTAGT. The ends were cut back, 0 bases at V and 6 bases at J, with 11 bases in the middle. This CDR3 is built from 15 residues. The CDR3 region is CASSDSRGSPGELFF. The CDR3 DNA follows: TGTGCCAGCAGTGACTCGAGGGGGTCCCCCGGGGAGCTGTTTTTT.

The genes are TRBV7-9 and TRBJ2-1, with 13 bases aligning to TRBD2. V gave up 5 bases and J gave up 6 bases; unmatched junction bases: 4. This CDR3 has 15 amino acids. Germline lookup yields CDR1 SEHNR and CDR2 FQNEAQ (reference sequence). The CDR3 DNA sequence: TGTGCCAGCAGCCAACTAGCGGGGGGGGTCAATGAGCAGTTCTTC. This codes for CASSQLAGGVNEQFF.

The chain links TRBV28 to TRBJ1-2, with 9 bases that match TRBD1. The CDR3 extends over 14 amino acids. Unmatched junction bases numbered 9, after V lost 5 bases and J lost 8 bases. The germline V gene has CDR1 MDHEN and CDR2 SYDVKM. In DNA, the CDR3 is TGTGCCAGCAGTAGGTTGCGACAGGGGGGCGGCTACACCTTC. Translation: CASSRLRQGGGYTF.

The chain employs TRBV9 and TRBJ1-2; D is perhaps TRBD1 (5 bases). CDR3 size: 12 residues. CDR1 is SGDLS, CDR2 YYNGEE, per germline. Trimming took off 6 bases at V and 4 bases at J, with 10 bases between the two ends. DNA of the CDR3: TGTGCCAGCAAGACAGCAGCCTATGGCTACACCTTC. It encodes CASKTAAYGYTF.

The rearrangement joins TRBV6-5 to TRBJ2-1; perhaps TRBD2 as D (5 bases). Germline V CDR1 and CDR2: MNHEY, SVGAGI. The CDR3 length is 15 residues. Trimming took 5 bases from V and 6 from J, leaving 17 bases between them. Here the CDR3 DNA reads TGTGCCAGCAGTCCAGGACGAATCGAGGGCAATGAGCAGTTCTTC. Its translation is CASSPGRIEGNEQFF.

This chain uses TRBV2 with TRBJ2-5; TRBD1 matches 8 bases. The germline V gene has CDR1 SNHLY and CDR2 FYNNEI. This CDR3 spans 16 amino acids. The V and J ends lost 6 bases and 4 bases, in that order; junction bases with no gene match: 13. CDR3 DNA: TGTGCCAGCAGCCCAGACAGGGGATGGGGAGGAGAGACCCAGTACTTC. Translated, it gives CASSPDRGWGGETQYF.

The count of this clone is one. The gene calls are TRBV7-7 and TRBJ2-1, with 7 bases aligning to TRBD2. Losses at the gene ends were 2 bases for V and 6 bases for J; bases not matched to a gene: 10. CDR1 is SSHAT and CDR2 is FNYEAQ in the germline V gene (reference sequence). CDR3 length: 16 residues. The CDR3 is CASSLLPPASGNEQFF. The CDR3 DNA follows: TGTGCCAGCAGCTTACTGCCCCCGGCTAGCGGCAATGAGCAGTTCTTC.